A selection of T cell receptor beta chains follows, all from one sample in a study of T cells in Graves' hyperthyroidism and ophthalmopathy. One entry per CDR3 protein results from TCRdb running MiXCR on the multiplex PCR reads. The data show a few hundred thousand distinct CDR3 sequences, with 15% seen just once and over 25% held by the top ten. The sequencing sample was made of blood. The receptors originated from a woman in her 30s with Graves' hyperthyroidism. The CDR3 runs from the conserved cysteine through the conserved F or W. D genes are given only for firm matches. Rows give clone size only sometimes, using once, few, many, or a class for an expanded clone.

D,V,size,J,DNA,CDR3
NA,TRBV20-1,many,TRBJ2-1,TGCAGTGCTAGACGTGGGGACCCTTTTAGTGAGCAGTTCTTC,CSARRGDPFSEQFF
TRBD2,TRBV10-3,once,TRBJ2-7,TGTGCCATCGGCCCTACGACTAGCGGGAGCTACGAGCAGTACTTC,CAIGPTTSGSYEQYF
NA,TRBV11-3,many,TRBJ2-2,TGTGCCAGCAGCTTGAGGTCGGCAGGGGCGAACACCGGGGAGCTGTTTTTT,CASSLRSAGANTGELFF
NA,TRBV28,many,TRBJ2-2,TGTGCCAGCAGGGTTGCGGGGAACACCGGGGAGCTGTTTTTT,CASRVAGNTGELFF
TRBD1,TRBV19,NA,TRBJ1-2,TGTGCCACTGGACCTAGACAGGGGCTTTATGGCTACACCTTC,CATGPRQGLYGYTF
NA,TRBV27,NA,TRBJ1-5,TGTGCCAGCAGTATTGCCTCTAGCAATCAGCCCCAGCATTTT,CASSIASSNQPQHF
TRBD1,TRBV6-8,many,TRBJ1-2,TGTGCCAGCAGTTACTCGGGAGGGGGCGGCTACACCTTC,CASSYSGGGGYTF
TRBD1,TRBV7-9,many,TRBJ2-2,TGTGCCAGCAGCTCACCGACAGGGCGGACCGGGGAGCTGTTTTTT,CASSSPTGRTGELFF
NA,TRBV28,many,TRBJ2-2,TGTGCCAGCAGTTTCTATTCTAACACCGGGGAGCTGTTTTTT,CASSFYSNTGELFF
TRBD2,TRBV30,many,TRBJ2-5,TGTGCCTGGAGTGTGGCGGGAGGCTGGGTGGAGACCCAGTACTTC,CAWSVAGGWVETQYF
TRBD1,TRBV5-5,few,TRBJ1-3,TGCGCCAGCAGTCCGGGACAGAACTCTGGAAACACCATATATTTT,CASSPGQNSGNTIYF
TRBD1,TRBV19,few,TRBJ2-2,TGTGCCACCACAGACAGGGGCACCGGGGAGCTGTTTTTT,CATTDRGTGELFF
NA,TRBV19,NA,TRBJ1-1,TGTGCCAGTACCCCCGGGATTGAAGCTTTCTTT,CASTPGIEAFF
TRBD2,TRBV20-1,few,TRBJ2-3,TGCAGTGCTCCCGGGACTAGGGCCGATACGCAGTATTTT,CSAPGTRADTQYF
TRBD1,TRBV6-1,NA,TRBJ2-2,TGTGCCAGCAGAAGCGACAGGGAGAGCGGGGAGCTGTTTTTT,CASRSDRESGELFF
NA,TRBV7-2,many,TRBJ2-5,TGTGCCAGCAGCTCAATTCCGGGACCGCAAGAGACCCAGTACTTC,CASSSIPGPQETQYF
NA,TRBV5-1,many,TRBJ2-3,TGCGCCAGCGCCCCGTTTCTTAGCACAGATACGCAGTATTTT,CASAPFLSTDTQYF
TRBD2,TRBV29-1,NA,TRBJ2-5,TGCAGCGTTGAGATGGGACTAGCGTCGGAGACCCAGTACTTC,CSVEMGLASETQYF
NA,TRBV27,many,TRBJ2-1,TGTGCCAGCAGTTACGGACAAGGAGGTGAGCAGTTCTTC,CASSYGQGGEQFF
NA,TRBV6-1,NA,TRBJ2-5,TGTGCCAGCAGCGACAGGGGAGGGGAGACCCAGTACTTC,CASSDRGGETQYF